These T cell receptor beta chains were read from a single sample in a study of identical twins. TCRdb recomputed calls from the 5' RACE reads with MiXCR, one row per CDR3 protein. The sample contains 1.5 million to 2 million distinct CDR3 sequences, roughly a third of which appear only once. The sample was cord blood. Source of these receptors: a newborn girl in good health. CDR3s include the opening cysteine and the closing phenylalanine or tryptophan. A D gene is named only where the DNA matches it firmly. Clone size is given for some rows only: seen once, a few or many times, or a class if the clone is expanded.

len | j_gene | v_gene | d_gene | abundance | CDR3nt | CDR3aa
16 | TRBJ2-3 | TRBV21-1 | - | - | TGTGCCAGCCTGAAGAATCAAGCTACTAGCACAGATACGCAGTATTTT | CASLKNQATSTDTQYF
15 | TRBJ2-3 | TRBV27 | TRBD1 | few | TGTGCCAGCAGTCGACACTCGGACAGGGCAGATACGCAGTATTTT | CASSRHSDRADTQYF
13 | TRBJ2-7 | TRBV2 | TRBD2 | - | TGTGCCAGCAGGGGACTAGAAGGCTATGAGCAGTACTTC | CASRGLEGYEQYF
17 | TRBJ2-7 | TRBV2 | - | - | TGTGCCAGCAGTGTGGGTGCGGTGACCAGCTCCTACAATGAGCAGTACTTC | CASSVGAVTSSYNEQYF
15 | TRBJ2-7 | TRBV11-1 | - | - | TGTGCCAGCAGCTTCGGAAGTTCGGTTTCCTACGAGCAGTACTTC | CASSFGSSVSYEQYF
17 | TRBJ2-1 | TRBV27 | TRBD2 | - | TGTGCCAGCAGTTTATTACTTCTTAGCGGGGTAAACAATGAGCAGTTCTTC | CASSLLLLSGVNNEQFF
14 | TRBJ1-1 | TRBV10-3 | - | - | TGTGCCATCAGTGACAGGGGCATGAACACTGAAGCTTTCTTT | CAISDRGMNTEAFF
15 | TRBJ2-5 | TRBV20-1 | - | - | TGCAGTGCTAGAGATGCCCGGTTTCCCCAAGAGACCCAGTACTTC | CSARDARFPQETQYF
14 | TRBJ1-2 | TRBV5-5 | - | - | TGTGCCAGCAGCTTGATGGGGGGTTACTATGGCTACACCTTC | CASSLMGGYYGYTF
15 | TRBJ1-1 | TRBV28 | - | - | TGTGCCGGCAGTTCAACTAGCCTCATGAACACTGAAGCTTTCTTT | CAGSSTSLMNTEAFF
15 | TRBJ2-1 | TRBV7-2 | - | - | TGTGCCAGCAGCTTAGTAGGAACCACAGGTAATGAGCAGTTCTTC | CASSLVGTTGNEQFF
13 | TRBJ2-7 | TRBV20-1 | - | few | TGCAGTGCTAGGGACACGGACAACTACGAGCAGTACTTC | CSARDTDNYEQYF
14 | TRBJ2-1 | TRBV10-3 | TRBD2 | - | TGTGCCATCAGTGATCGGGGGGGAGTCTACGAGCAGTTCTTC | CAISDRGGVYEQFF
15 | TRBJ1-5 | TRBV14 | TRBD1 | - | TGTGCCAGCAGCCGCGGACAGGAAAGCAATCAGCCCCAGCATTTT | CASSRGQESNQPQHF
14 | TRBJ2-7 | TRBV5-1 | TRBD2 | - | TGCGCCAGCAGCTATCTAGCGGGAGTCAATGAGCAGTACTTC | CASSYLAGVNEQYF
16 | TRBJ1-5 | TRBV20-1 | - | - | TGCAGTGCTAGAGGACCGGGCCCCCGACCCAATCAGCCCCAGCATTTT | CSARGPGPRPNQPQHF
11 | TRBJ2-5 | TRBV6-2/TRBV6-3 | - | few | TGTGCCAGCAGTCCCAGCGGTACCCAGTACTTC | CASSPSGTQYF
18 | TRBJ2-1 | TRBV7-2 | TRBD1 | - | TGTGCCAGCAGCTCACGGGACAGGGGGCCCCTATCGTACAATGAGCAGTTCTTC | CASSSRDRGPLSYNEQFF
15 | TRBJ2-3 | TRBV29-1 | TRBD2 | many | TGCAGCGTTGGTTTAGCGGGAGTTCGTGCAGATACGCAGTATTTT | CSVGLAGVRADTQYF
16 | TRBJ2-5 | TRBV9 | TRBD2 | - | TGTGCCAGCAGCCCCGGGACTAGCGGGGGGTCTACTGAGCAGTACTTC | CASSPGTSGGSTEQYF
15 | TRBJ2-3 | TRBV10-3 | - | many | TGTGCCTCACTGGCTAGCGATTTTCCCACAGATACGCAGTATTTT | CASLASDFPTDTQYF
11 | TRBJ1-1 | TRBV20-1 | - | - | TGCAGTGCTAGGGTCGCCACTGAAGCTTTCTTT | CSARVATEAFF
14 | TRBJ2-1 | TRBV12-3/TRBV12-4 | TRBD2 | - | TGTGCCAGCAGTTTTGGGACTAGCGATTTCCAGCAGTTCTTC | CASSFGTSDFQQFF
14 | TRBJ1-3 | TRBV27 | TRBD1 | - | TGTGCCAGCAGTGAGAAACAGGGGGGAAACACCATATATTTT | CASSEKQGGNTIYF
19 | TRBJ2-1 | TRBV20-1 | TRBD2 | - | TGCAGTGCTAGAGATTTGTCTAGCGGGAGTAGGAGCTCCTACAATGAGCAGTTCTTC | CSARDLSSGSRSSYNEQFF